This TCR beta chain was captured in a study of T cell repertoires in cytomegalovirus infection. MiXCR, run by TCRdb on the reads, gives a single entry per CDR3 protein. The sample has about 490,000 distinct CDR3 sequences; 16% are singletons. This TCR derives from a human donor in good health (CMV status not recorded). Some clones in this sample may be carry-over from other donors' samples. Sample: CD8+ T cells from PBMCs.

CDR3 in amino acids: CASSGTTGVLMNTEAFF. DNA of the CDR3: TGTGCCAGCAGCGGGACAACAGGGGTTCTGATGAACACTGAAGCTTTCTTT. V usage is TRBV9 and J usage is TRBJ1-1; 7 bases line up with TRBD1. Germline V lookup: CDR1 SGDLS, CDR2 YYNGEE. J lost 0 bases, V lost 3 bases, and 11 bases had no gene match. The length of the CDR3 is 17 residues.